Below, 12 T cell receptor beta chains from the same sample are listed, as sequenced in a study of blood T cell repertoires in COVID-19. TCRdb's copy holds only in-frame clones and misses some; the assay was immunoSEQ multiplex PCR. The table lists around 300,000 clones, 85% to 90% of them singletons, with less than 3.5% in the top ten. The sequencing sample was made of peripheral blood. The receptor set was obtained from a young woman with COVID-19, enrolled during active disease.

V usage is TRBV5-1 and J usage is TRBJ1-1, with D maybe TRBD1 (5 bases). CDR1 and CDR2 (germline): SGHRS, YFSETQ. Trimming shortened V by 4 bases and J by 6 bases, and 13 bases separated the two germline ends. The CDR3 is 13 residues long. The CDR3 spells CASSPQGRAEAFF. In nucleotides, the CDR3 is TGCGCCAGCAGCCCCCAGGGTCGGGCTGAAGCTTTCTTT.

This clone was seen a handful of times. V is TRBV7-9 and J is TRBJ1-4, with 7 bases lining up with TRBD1. The V segment lost 5 bases and the J segment 7 bases; nucleotides outside the gene matches: 7. Germline-derived CDR1 and CDR2 are SEHNR and FQNEAQ (reference sequence). The CDR3 spans 14 residues. Written as DNA, the CDR3 is TGTGCCAGCAGCCCCAGGGGGGTTGGTGAAAAACTGTTTTTT. It translates to CASSPRGVGEKLFF.

V is TRBV10-1 and J is TRBJ1-1, with TRBD1 matching over 7 bases. There are 14 residues in the CDR3. Trimming cost V 4 bases and J 1 base; bases outside gene matches: 3. CDR1 and CDR2 (germline): WNHNN, SYGVQD (reference sequence). In DNA form, the CDR3 reads TGCGCCAGCAGTGCGGGACAGACGAACACTGAAGCTTTCTTT. This translates into CASSAGQTNTEAFF.

V is TRBV2 and J is TRBJ1-3, with D unresolved. The length of the CDR3 is 13 residues. Trimming removed 4 bases from V and 7 bases from J, with 11 bases in between. Germline V gene sequence: CDR1 SNHLY, CDR2 FYNNEI. In DNA form, the CDR3 reads TGTGCCAGCAGTGGCGGACTGAAGAACACCATATATTTT. It encodes CASSGGLKNTIYF.

The chain is built from TRBV7-9 and TRBJ1-1; no clear D. Germline assignment: CDR1 SEHNR and CDR2 FQNEAQ (reference sequence). V dropped 5 bases and J dropped 1 base, with 11 bases sitting between them. The CDR3 is made up of 14 amino acids. The CDR3 DNA is TGTGCCAGCAGCCAAGAATTCGGGAACACTGAAGCTTTCTTT. It encodes CASSQEFGNTEAFF.

J is TRBJ2-3 and V is TRBV20-1; 8 nucleotides align to TRBD2. V lost 3 bases and J lost 1; bases outside the gene matches: 3. The CDR3 is made up of 14 amino acids. CDR1 is DFQATT and CDR2 is SNEGSKA in the germline V gene (reference sequence). The CDR3 coding sequence is TGCAGTGCTAGTTCGGGAGGGGGCACAGATACGCAGTATTTT. Translation gives CSASSGGGTDTQYF.

The rearrangement uses TRBV5-1 and TRBJ1-5; 9 bases line up with TRBD1. The trim removed 4 bases at V and 7 bases at J, leaving 15 bases unmatched. The CDR3 consists of 17 residues. The germline CDR1 and CDR2 sequences are SGHRS and YFSETQ. This CDR3 is CASSPGGQGTLGQPQHF. CDR3 bases: TGCGCCAGCAGCCCAGGGGGACAGGGAACGTTGGGCCAGCCCCAGCATTTT.

The chain links TRBV29-1 to TRBJ1-4; D remains ambiguous. The germline gives CDR1 SQVTM, CDR2 ANQGSEA. The CDR3 is made up of 13 amino acids. V lost 1 base and J 6 bases, leaving 9 bases between the germline ends. CDR3 nucleotide sequence: TGCAGCGTTGAAGTTAACACAGATGAAAAACTGTTTTTT. This encodes CSVEVNTDEKLFF.

V gene TRBV11-3 combines with J gene TRBJ2-1, with 7 positions matching TRBD2. V lost 4 bases to trimming and J lost 7 bases; unmatched junction nucleotides: 7. Germline V gene data show CDR1 as SGHNT and CDR2 as YENEEA. The CDR3 consists of 14 residues. CDR3 region: CASSSGGSFNEQFF. The CDR3 DNA follows: TGTGCCAGCAGCTCGGGGGGTTCTTTTAATGAGCAGTTCTTC.

The rearrangement joins TRBV28 to TRBJ1-1; the match to TRBD1 covers 7 bases. Germline assignment: CDR1 MDHEN and CDR2 SYDVKM. This CDR3 spans 17 amino acids. Losses at the gene ends were 6 bases for V and 3 bases for J; bases not matched to a gene: 16. The CDR3 nucleotides read TGTGCCAGCAGCCCCAGGGGGTATCGGTCTTTGGACACTGAAGCTTTCTTT. Its protein is CASSPRGYRSLDTEAFF.

A single count supports this clone. The chain joins TRBV7-9 to TRBJ1-2; D uncertain. The CDR3 sequence is 14 residues long. Trimming stripped 1 base from V and 4 bases from J, with 10 bases between. Germline CDR1 and CDR2: SEHNR and FQNEAQ (reference sequence). The CDR3: CASSLVQEGYGYTF. The CDR3 bases are TGTGCCAGCAGCTTAGTTCAGGAGGGCTATGGCTACACCTTC.

The chain employs TRBV10-2 and TRBJ2-4; maybe TRBD1 (5 bases). This CDR3 has 15 residues. Trimming shortened V by 6 bases and J by 2 bases, and 14 bases separated the two germline ends. CDR1 and CDR2 from the germline V gene are WSHSY and SAAADI. The CDR3 DNA sequence: TGCGCCAGCAGCTCAGGGTCAGGAACCAAAAACATTCAGTACTTC. Its translation is CASSSGSGTKNIQYF.